The 23 T cell receptor beta chains reported below all come from one sample, sequenced in a study of shared clonotypes between healthy human individuals. This table comes from immunoSEQ multiplex PCR, and its TCRdb copy is limited to in-frame clones, with some not included. The sample has 1,500,000 or so clones; approximately 96% are singletons. The sequenced material came from naive CD4+ T cells sorted from blood. The subset was: CD45RA+ positively selected. Source of these receptors: a man aged 30-40 years in good health.

The rearrangement uses TRBV4-3 and TRBJ2-2; the D gene could be TRBD1 or TRBD2 (5 bases each). The V gene's germline CDR1 is LGHNA and CDR2 YSLEER. This CDR3 region has 17 residues. V shed 0 bases and J shed 4 bases, with 15 bases lying between them. Here the CDR3 DNA reads TGCGCCAGCAGCCAAGATACAGCCCTTGGGGGCACCGGGGAGCTGTTTTTT. Translated: CASSQDTALGGTGELFF.

The gene calls are TRBV29-1 and TRBJ2-3, with 7 bases fitting TRBD2. Germline loops: CDR1 SQVTM, CDR2 ANQGSEA. The CDR3 is made up of 14 amino acids. The ends lost 6 bases at V and 0 bases at J; junction bases unmatched: 6. This CDR3 reads CSVGGFSSTDTQYF. CDR3 nucleotide sequence: TGCAGCGTGGGGGGGTTTTCTAGCACAGATACGCAGTATTTT.

The rearrangement uses TRBV4-3 and TRBJ2-3; D is ambiguous. Germline V CDR1 and CDR2: LGHNA, YSLEER. With 1 base removed from V and 2 bases from J, the gap between germline ends came to 16 bases. The length of the CDR3 is 17 residues. DNA for the CDR3: TGCGCCAGCAGCCAAGGTTACCCGAGAGGCCTCACAGATACGCAGTATTTT. Protein sequence: CASSQGYPRGLTDTQYF.

The table lists this clone with a count of one. The chain combines TRBV6-4 with TRBJ2-2, with unresolved D. V gave up 5 bases and J gave up 0 bases, with 4 bases separating them. Germline V CDR1 and CDR2: MRHNA, SNTAGT. This CDR3 is 13 amino acids long. The CDR3 loop is CASSKTNTGELFF. CDR3 DNA sequence: TGTGCCAGCAGTAAAACGAACACCGGGGAGCTGTTTTTT.

The chain couples TRBV28 to TRBJ1-4; D gene uncertain. V lost 2 bases and J lost 4, with 14 bases in between. This CDR3 contains 16 residues. CDR1 and CDR2 from the germline V gene are MDHEN and SYDVKM. CDR3 in DNA: TGTGCCAGCAGTTTACGAAACTTCCGTGGTAATGAAAAACTGTTTTTT. Protein sequence: CASSLRNFRGNEKLFF.

The gene calls are TRBV5-6 and TRBJ2-1; 9 bases fit TRBD2. V was clipped by 0 bases and J by 4 bases; unmatched bases: 5. The germline V gene encodes CDR1 SGHDT and CDR2 YYEEEE. This CDR3 contains 16 residues. The CDR3 nucleotides are TGTGCCAGCAGCTTGGTGCGGCTAGCGGGATACAATGAGCAGTTCTTC. Protein product: CASSLVRLAGYNEQFF. Full variable domain (outside the CDR3, taken from reference TRBV5-6 and TRBJ2-1): DAGVTQSPTHLIKTRGQQVTLRCSPKSGHDTVSWYQQALGQGPQFIFQYYEEEERQRGNFPDRFSGHQFPNYSSELNVNALLLGDSALYLCASSLVRLAGYNEQFFGPGTRLTVL.

In nucleotides, the CDR3 is TGTGCCAGTAGTATCAGGGGAGCTAGCGGTACCTCAGATACGCAGTATTTT. Protein sequence: CASSIRGASGTSDTQYF. The chain couples TRBV19 to TRBJ2-3; D is possibly TRBD2 (7 bases). This CDR3 comprises 17 residues. Germline V gene sequence: CDR1 LNHDA, CDR2 SQIVND (reference sequence). V shed 3 bases and J shed 4 bases, with 20 bases lying between them.

This chain joins TRBV7-2 and TRBJ2-2; D tentatively fits TRBD1 or TRBD2 (6 bases each). With 1 base removed from V and 7 bases from J, the gap between germline ends came to 10 bases. In germline, CDR1 is SGHTA, CDR2 FQGNSA. The CDR3 runs to 14 residues. DNA for the CDR3: TGTGCCAGCAGCTTAGGACTAGGGGGCGGGGAGCTGTTTTTT. Translated, it gives CASSLGLGGGELFF. Combining the CDR3 with reference TRBV7-2 and TRBJ2-2 gives the whole variable domain GAGVSQSPSNKVTEKGKDVELRCDPISGHTALYWYRQSLGQGLEFLIYFQGNSAPDKSGLPSDRFSAERTGGSVSTLTIQRTQQEDSAVYLCASSLGLGGGELFFGEGSRLTVL.

The CDR3 bases are TGCGCCAGCAGCCGGACAACTAATGGTGAGCAGTTCTTC. Translation: CASSRTTNGEQFF. The V gene is TRBV5-1, the J gene TRBJ2-1; TRBD1 is a possible D gene (5 bases). From germline, CDR1 is SGHRS and CDR2 YFSETQ. The CDR3 is 13 residues long. V lost 4 bases, J lost 9 bases, and 14 bases lay in between.

This clone was detected once. Other DNA sequences in the sample encode the same CDR3. The V gene is TRBV5-1, the J gene TRBJ1-4; D gene ambiguous. Looked up from germline, CDR1 is SGHRS and CDR2 is YFSETQ. V was cut by 0 bases and J by 0 bases, with 6 bases left in between. CDR3 length equals 15 residues. CDR3: CASSLVGSTNEKLFF. Written as DNA, the CDR3 is TGCGCCAGCAGCTTGGTTGGGTCAACTAATGAAAAACTGTTTTTT.

The chain combines TRBV6-6 with TRBJ2-6; possibly TRBD1 or TRBD2 for D (5 bases each). CDR3 length: 15 residues. Germline loops: CDR1 MNHNY, CDR2 SVGAGI (reference sequence). V was pared by 6 bases and J by 3 bases, with 12 bases between. The CDR3, as DNA: TGTGCCAGCAGCGCCCCAGGGAGTGGGGCCAACGTCCTGACTTTC. Amino acid sequence: CASSAPGSGANVLTF.

The chain links TRBV7-6 to TRBJ1-4, with a tentative D call TRBD1 (6 bases). Between the trimmed V and J ends, which lost 4 bases and 7 bases, there was a span of 16 bases. CDR3 length equals 15 residues. Germline assignment: CDR1 SGHVS and CDR2 FNYEAQ. DNA for the CDR3: TGTGCCAGCAGCTCAACCTGGGGGGGCGGTGAAAAACTGTTTTTT. It is translated as CASSSTWGGGEKLFF.

The J gene is TRBJ2-2, the V gene TRBV19, with 11 bases fitting TRBD2. With V trimmed by 5 bases and J by 6 bases, 5 bases remained unmatched. Germline-derived CDR1 and CDR2 are LNHDA and SQIVND (reference sequence). CDR3 size: 15 residues. CDR3 sequence reads: CASSWLAGGSGELFF. As DNA, the CDR3 is TGTGCCAGTAGTTGGCTAGCGGGAGGTTCCGGGGAGCTGTTTTTT.

This clone came up a few times. The J gene is TRBJ1-5, the V gene TRBV16; D is undetermined. V lost 3 bases to trimming and J lost 8 bases, with 8 bases between them. The germline CDR1 and CDR2 sequences are KGHSY and FQNENV. The CDR3 extends over 12 amino acids. The CDR3 region is CASSQRREPQHF. CDR3 nucleotide sequence: TGTGCCAGCAGCCAGCGAAGGGAGCCCCAGCATTTT. Based on the CDR3 plus reference TRBV16 and TRBJ1-5, the full variable domain is GEEVAQTPKHLVRGEGQKAKLYCAPIKGHSYVFWYQQVLKNEFKFLISFQNENVFDETGMPKERFSAKCLPNSPCSLEIQATKLEDSAVYFCASSQRREPQHFGDGTRLSIL.

The V gene is TRBV5-8, the J gene TRBJ2-1; TRBD2 might be the D (5 bases). CDR3 size: 14 residues. From germline, CDR1 is SGHTS and CDR2 YDEGEE. V lost 2 bases, J lost 9 bases, and 15 bases lay in between. CDR3 region: CASSLIMTNLEQFF. For the CDR3, the DNA is TGTGCCAGCAGCTTAATCATGACTAATCTTGAGCAGTTCTTC. The full variable domain, rest sourced from reference TRBV5-8 and TRBJ2-1, is EAGVTQSPTHLIKTRGQQATLRCSPISGHTSVYWYQQALGLGLQFLLWYDEGEERNRGNFPPRFSGRQFPNYSSELNVNALELEDSALYLCASSLIMTNLEQFFGPGTRLTVL.

This clone came up once. CDR3 sequence: CASSVHPSGSTDTQYF. CDR3 nucleotide sequence: TGTGCCAGCAGCGTACATCCTAGCGGGAGCACAGATACGCAGTATTTT. V and J are TRBV9 and TRBJ2-3; 8 positions agree with TRBD2. The V gene's germline CDR1 is SGDLS and CDR2 YYNGEE. V shed 1 base, J shed 0 bases, and the junction held 4 bases outside the gene matches. This CDR3 spans 16 amino acids.

J is TRBJ2-2 and V is TRBV19; 11 bases map to TRBD1. Per the germline V gene, CDR1 is LNHDA and CDR2 is SQIVND (reference sequence). Trimming took 5 bases from V and 0 from J; bases not matched to a gene: 5. The CDR3 is made up of 17 amino acids. The DNA of the CDR3 is TGTGCCAGTAGTCGTAAGGGACAGGGGGCGAACACCGGGGAGCTGTTTTTT. Encoded protein: CASSRKGQGANTGELFF.

Regarding this clone: At one of its ends the junction is not consistent with the germline gene, which may arise from a read error. The chain carries TRBV7-7 and TRBJ2-5; D not resolved. Germline V CDR1 and CDR2: SSHAT, FNYEAQ (reference sequence). There are 15 residues in the CDR3. The CDR3 region has the DNA TGTGCTAGCAGCTTCCGGGCCTCTGCCCAAGAGACCCAGTACTTC. It yields the protein CASSFRASAQETQYF. Looking up the rest from reference TRBV7-7 and TRBJ2-5 gives the full variable domain: GAGVSQSPRYKVTKRGQDVTLRCDPISSHATLYWYQQALGQGPEFLTYFNYEAQPDKSGLPSDRFSAERPEGSISTLTIQRTEQRDSAMYRCASSFRASAQETQYFGPGTRLLVL.

The chain has TRBV9 and TRBJ2-6; 9 positions match TRBD1. The CDR3 contains 20 residues. Unmatched junction bases numbered 10, after V lost 0 bases and J lost 0 bases. In germline, CDR1 is SGDLS, CDR2 YYNGEE. The CDR3 here is CASSVAQVETGGSGANVLTF. DNA of the CDR3: TGTGCCAGCAGCGTAGCTCAAGTCGAGACAGGGGGCTCTGGGGCCAACGTCCTGACTTTC.

The V and J genes are TRBV27 and TRBJ2-5, with 15 bases lining up with TRBD2. CDR3 size: 18 residues. Germline V gene data show CDR1 as MNHEY and CDR2 as SMNVEV (reference sequence). The ends lost 6 bases at V and 2 bases at J; junction bases unmatched: 10. CDR3 residues: CASSSRGTSGRLQETQYF. The CDR3 region has the DNA TGTGCCAGCAGCTCGCGAGGGACTAGCGGGAGGTTACAAGAGACCCAGTACTTC.

This chain links TRBV11-2 with TRBJ1-5, with D possibly matching TRBD1 (6 bases). The V and J ends lost 5 bases and 0 bases respectively, with 11 bases between them. The CDR3 totals 15 residues. Germline CDR1 is SGHAT and CDR2 is FQNNGV. CDR3 sequence: CASSPGEYSNQPQHF. DNA of the CDR3: TGTGCCAGCAGCCCAGGGGAGTATAGCAATCAGCCCCAGCATTTT.

In nucleotides, the CDR3 is TGTGCCAGCAGCTTAAGTCCCAAGTACAATGAGCAGTTCTTC. Amino acid sequence: CASSLSPKYNEQFF. The rearrangement joins TRBV7-3 to TRBJ2-1; D call uncertain. The V gene lost 1 base and the J gene lost 4 bases, with 8 bases spanning the gap. CDR3 size: 14 residues. CDR1 is SGHTA, CDR2 FQGTGA, per germline.

The CDR3 spells CASSIGQDFWTSTDTQYF. In DNA form, the CDR3 reads TGTGCCAGCAGCATTGGACAGGATTTTTGGACTAGCACAGATACGCAGTATTTT. The chain combines TRBV5-5 with TRBJ2-3, with TRBD1 identical over 7 bases. The CDR3 sequence is 18 residues long. Germline lookup yields CDR1 SGHKS and CDR2 YYEKEE (reference sequence). V trimming: 4 bases; J trimming: 0 bases; junction bases outside the gene matches: 14.